A single sample gave rise to the 10 T cell receptor beta chains below, sequenced in a study of blood T cells in healthy people across ages. Sample-barcoded 5' priming and a J-beta primer mix drove a second PCR of roughly 6 to 12 cycles. One entry per CDR3 protein, called by TCRdb with MiXCR from the 5' RACE reads. The sample includes 850,000 to 1,000,000 distinct CDR3 sequences, under 50% of them seen just once. The sample consisted of blood. The receptor source for this set is a man younger than 40 in good health.

About this clonotype: A much larger clone differs by one base, so this may be a read error. The gene calls are TRBV29-1 and TRBJ2-3, with D tentatively TRBD2 (6 bases). Germline V gene sequence: CDR1 SQVTM, CDR2 ANQGSEA. This CDR3 has 16 amino acids. The V end was cut by 0 bases, the J end by 0 bases, with 13 bases between. The DNA for the CDR3 is TGCAGCGTTGAAGACCGGGTTAGCGGTAGCACAGATACGCAGTATTTT. It encodes CSVEDRVSGSTDTQYF.

V is TRBV5-1 and J is TRBJ2-3; 9 bases agree with TRBD2. CDR3 length: 16 residues. Unmatched junction bases numbered 6, after V lost 4 bases and J lost 0 bases. Germline V CDR1 and CDR2: SGHRS, YFSETQ. The CDR3 loop reads CASSLRTSDSTDTQYF. The CDR3 nucleotides are TGCGCCAGCAGCCTTAGGACTAGCGATAGCACAGATACGCAGTATTTT.

The chain combines TRBV28 with TRBJ2-5; 10 positions match TRBD2. V lost 3 bases, J lost 11 bases, and 9 bases stayed unmatched. This CDR3 is 14 amino acids long. Germline values: CDR1 MDHEN, CDR2 SYDVKM. The CDR3 DNA reads TGTGCCAGCAGTTTCCTAGCGGGGGTAAATGAGCAGTACTTC. Its protein is CASSFLAGVNEQYF. The full variable domain, completed using reference TRBV28 and TRBJ2-5, is DVKVTQSSRYLVKRTGEKVFLECVQDMDHENMFWYRQDPGLGLRLIYFSYDVKMKEKGDIPEGYSVSREKKERFSLILESASTNQTSMYLCASSFLAGVNEQYFGPGTRLLVL.

This chain uses TRBV7-9 with TRBJ2-1; D not certain. CDR1 and CDR2 (germline): SEHNR, FQNEAQ (reference sequence). This CDR3 contains 12 residues. With 5 bases removed from V and 10 bases from J, the gap between germline ends came to 12 bases. As DNA, the CDR3 is TGTGCCAGCAGCGGGTATCCGGAGGAGCAGTTCTTC. This sequence encodes CASSGYPEEQFF.

The chain employs TRBV3-1 and TRBJ1-2; D gene ambiguous. Trimming took off 2 bases at V and 8 bases at J, with 12 bases between the two ends. CDR3 size: 13 residues. Germline CDR1 and CDR2: LGHDT and YNNKEL (reference sequence). CDR3 DNA: TGTGCCAGCAGCCAATTGCGGTCAGAGGGCTACACCTTC. This codes for CASSQLRSEGYTF.

This clonotype was observed once. V usage is TRBV20-1 and J usage is TRBJ2-2; D unresolved. Looked up from germline, CDR1 is DFQATT and CDR2 is SNEGSKA (reference sequence). V was clipped by 8 bases and J by 2 bases, with 12 bases between them. The CDR3 runs 13 residues. CDR3: CSLCDTNTGELFF. In DNA, the CDR3 is TGCAGTCTTTGTGACACCAACACCGGGGAGCTGTTTTTT.

This chain links TRBV11-1 with TRBJ2-7; no reliable D call. From germline, CDR1 is SGHAT and CDR2 FQDESV (reference sequence). This CDR3 is 12 amino acids long. Trimming pared 5 bases from V and 5 bases from J, leaving 10 bases between. For the CDR3, the DNA is TGTGCCAGCAGCGTTGGGATCCACGAGCAGTACTTC. Protein sequence: CASSVGIHEQYF.

This rearrangement joins TRBV27 to TRBJ2-7; D possibly matches TRBD1 or TRBD2 (5 bases each). Trimming took 5 bases from V and 0 from J, leaving 14 bases between them. The CDR3 is 15 residues long. The germline gives CDR1 MNHEY, CDR2 SMNVEV (reference sequence). CDR3 loop: CASSPAKGSSYEQYF. In DNA, the CDR3 is TGTGCCAGCAGTCCGGCGAAGGGGAGCTCCTACGAGCAGTACTTC.

This rearrangement joins TRBV7-3 to TRBJ2-6; no clear D gene. CDR3 length equals 15 residues. In germline, CDR1 is SGHTA, CDR2 FQGTGA. V dropped 5 bases and J dropped 2 bases, with 10 bases sitting between them. As DNA, the CDR3 is TGTGCCAGCAGCATCCAGGCACCTGGGGCCAACGTCCTGACTTTC. Protein: CASSIQAPGANVLTF.

The chain couples TRBV11-2 to TRBJ2-5, with D possibly matching TRBD2 (6 bases). CDR1 is SGHAT and CDR2 is FQNNGV in the germline V gene. The CDR3 spans 15 residues. V was shortened by 1 base and J by 4 bases, with 13 bases between the two germline ends. Here the CDR3 reads CASSLGLGGRETQYF. CDR3 bases: TGTGCCAGCAGCTTAGGTCTCGGGGGTCGAGAGACCCAGTACTTC.